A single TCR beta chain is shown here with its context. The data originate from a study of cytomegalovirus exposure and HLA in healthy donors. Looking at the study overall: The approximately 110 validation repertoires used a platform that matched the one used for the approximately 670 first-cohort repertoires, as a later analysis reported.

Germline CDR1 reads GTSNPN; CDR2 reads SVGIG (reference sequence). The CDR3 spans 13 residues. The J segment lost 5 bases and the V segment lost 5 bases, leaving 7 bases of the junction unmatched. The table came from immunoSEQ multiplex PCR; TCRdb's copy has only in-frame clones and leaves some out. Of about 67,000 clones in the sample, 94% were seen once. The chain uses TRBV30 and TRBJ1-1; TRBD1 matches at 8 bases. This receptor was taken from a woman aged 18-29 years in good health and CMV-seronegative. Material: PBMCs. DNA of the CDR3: TGTGCCTGGGTCCAGGGGGCGAGGACTGAAGCTTTCTTT. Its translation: CAWVQGARTEAFF.